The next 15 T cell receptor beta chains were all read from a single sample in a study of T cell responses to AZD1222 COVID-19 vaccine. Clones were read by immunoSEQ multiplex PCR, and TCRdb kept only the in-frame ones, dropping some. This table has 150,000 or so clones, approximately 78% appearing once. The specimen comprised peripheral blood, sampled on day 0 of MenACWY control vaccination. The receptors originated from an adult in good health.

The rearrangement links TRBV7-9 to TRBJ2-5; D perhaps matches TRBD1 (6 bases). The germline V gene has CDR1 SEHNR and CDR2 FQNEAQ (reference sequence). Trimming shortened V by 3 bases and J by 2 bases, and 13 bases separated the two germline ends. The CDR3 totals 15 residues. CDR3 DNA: TGTGCCAGCAGCTTCGGTAGACAGGCTCAAGAGACCCAGTACTTC. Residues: CASSFGRQAQETQYF.

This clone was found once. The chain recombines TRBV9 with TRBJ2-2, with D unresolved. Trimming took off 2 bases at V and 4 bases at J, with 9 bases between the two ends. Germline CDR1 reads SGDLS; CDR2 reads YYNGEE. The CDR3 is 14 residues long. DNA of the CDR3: TGTGCCAGCAGCGTTGACTCTGGCACCGGGGAGCTGTTTTTT. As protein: CASSVDSGTGELFF. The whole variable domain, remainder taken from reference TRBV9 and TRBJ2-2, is DSGVTQTPKHLITATGQRVTLRCSPRSGDLSVYWYQQSLDQGLQFLIQYYNGEERAKGNILERFSAQQFPDLHSELNLSSLELGDSALYFCASSVDSGTGELFFGEGSRLTVL.

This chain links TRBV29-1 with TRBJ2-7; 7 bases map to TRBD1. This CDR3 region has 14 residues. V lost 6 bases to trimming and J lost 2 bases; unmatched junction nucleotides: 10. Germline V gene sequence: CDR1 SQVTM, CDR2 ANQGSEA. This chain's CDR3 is CSVPIPGGPYEQYV. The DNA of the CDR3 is TGCAGCGTCCCAATCCCAGGGGGTCCCTACGAGCAGTACGTC.

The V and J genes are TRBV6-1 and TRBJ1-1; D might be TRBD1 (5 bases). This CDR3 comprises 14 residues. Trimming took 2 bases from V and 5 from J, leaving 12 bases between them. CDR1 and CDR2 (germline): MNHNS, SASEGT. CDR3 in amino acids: CASSEPGWGTEAFF. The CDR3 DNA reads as TGTGCCAGCAGTGAACCGGGATGGGGGACTGAAGCTTTCTTT.

The DNA of the CDR3 is TGTGCCAGCTCACCACCGGGGGCAGGTAATCAGCCCCAGCATTTT. It codes for CASSPPGAGNQPQHF. The chain has TRBV18 and TRBJ1-5; the D gene is possibly TRBD1 (6 bases). Trimming pared 0 bases from V and 4 bases from J, leaving 10 bases between. The CDR3 totals 15 residues. Germline V CDR1 and CDR2: KGHSH, LQKENI.

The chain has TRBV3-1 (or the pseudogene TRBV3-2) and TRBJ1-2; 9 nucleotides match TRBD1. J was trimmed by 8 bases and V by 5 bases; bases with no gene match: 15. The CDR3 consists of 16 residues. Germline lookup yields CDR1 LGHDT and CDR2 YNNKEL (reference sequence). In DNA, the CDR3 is TGTGCCAGCAGCTACATGCGCGGACAGGGGAACGACGGCTACACCTTC. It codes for CASSYMRGQGNDGYTF.

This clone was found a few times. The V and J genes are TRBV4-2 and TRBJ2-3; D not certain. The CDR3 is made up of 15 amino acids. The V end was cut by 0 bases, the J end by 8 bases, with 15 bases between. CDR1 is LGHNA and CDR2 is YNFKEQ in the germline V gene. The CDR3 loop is CASSQDPTDIGTQYF. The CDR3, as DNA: TGTGCCAGCAGCCAAGATCCGACTGACATTGGTACGCAGTATTTT.

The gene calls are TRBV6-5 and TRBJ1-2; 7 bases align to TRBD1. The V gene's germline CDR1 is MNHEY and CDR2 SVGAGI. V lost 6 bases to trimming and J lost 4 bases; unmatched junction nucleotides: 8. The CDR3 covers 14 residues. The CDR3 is CASRPDRAAYGYTF. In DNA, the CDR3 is TGTGCCAGCAGACCAGACAGGGCGGCCTATGGCTACACCTTC.

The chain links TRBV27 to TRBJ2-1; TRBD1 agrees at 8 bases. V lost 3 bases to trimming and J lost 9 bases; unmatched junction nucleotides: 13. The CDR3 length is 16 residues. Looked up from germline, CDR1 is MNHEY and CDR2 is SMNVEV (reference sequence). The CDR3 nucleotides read TGTGCCAGCAGTTTTACAGGGGGGAGAGGTAGTGGTGAGCAGTTCTTC. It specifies CASSFTGGRGSGEQFF.

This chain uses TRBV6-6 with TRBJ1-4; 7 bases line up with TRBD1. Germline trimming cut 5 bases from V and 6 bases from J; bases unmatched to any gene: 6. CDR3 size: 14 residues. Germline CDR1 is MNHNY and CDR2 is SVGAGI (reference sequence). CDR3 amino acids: CASSDREGHEKLFF. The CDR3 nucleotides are TGTGCCAGCAGTGACAGGGAGGGTCATGAAAAACTGTTTTTT.

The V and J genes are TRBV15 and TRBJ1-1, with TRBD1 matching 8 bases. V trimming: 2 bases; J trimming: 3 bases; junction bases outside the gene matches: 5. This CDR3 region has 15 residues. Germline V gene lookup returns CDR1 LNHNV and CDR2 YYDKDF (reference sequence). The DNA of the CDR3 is TGTGCCACCAGCAGAACCAAGACAGGGGACACTGAAGCTTTCTTT. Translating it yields CATSRTKTGDTEAFF.

DNA for the CDR3: TGTGCCAGCAGCTTAAGGCATAATTCACCCCTCCACTTT. Protein: CASSLRHNSPLHF. The gene calls are TRBV7-3 and TRBJ1-6; D is unresolved. Germline-derived CDR1 and CDR2 are SGHTA and FQGTGA. The CDR3 has 13 amino acids. Trimming left V 1 base short and J 5 bases short, with 3 bases between.

CDR3 loop: CASRETGVAGETQYF. The CDR3, as DNA: TGTGCCAGCAGAGAGACAGGGGTTGCTGGAGAGACCCAGTACTTC. The chain combines TRBV2 with TRBJ2-5; 8 positions match TRBD1. V lost 6 bases to trimming and J lost 4 bases; unmatched junction nucleotides: 10. The CDR3 loop spans 15 amino acids. Germline V gene lookup returns CDR1 SNHLY and CDR2 FYNNEI.

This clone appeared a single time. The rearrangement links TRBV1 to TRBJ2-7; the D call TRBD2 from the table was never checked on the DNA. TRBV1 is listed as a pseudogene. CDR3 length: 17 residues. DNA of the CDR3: TGCACCAGCAGCCAAAGGAGCGGGGGGGCAGAGGCACCCGAGCAGTACGTC. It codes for CTSSQRSGGAEAPEQYV.

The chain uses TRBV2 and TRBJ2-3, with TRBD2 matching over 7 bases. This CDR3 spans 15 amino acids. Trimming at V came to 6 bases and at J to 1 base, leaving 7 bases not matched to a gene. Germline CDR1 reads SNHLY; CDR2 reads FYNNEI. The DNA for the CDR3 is TGTGCCAGCAGGGGCCGGGGGGTAGGCACAGATACGCAGTATTTT. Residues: CASRGRGVGTDTQYF. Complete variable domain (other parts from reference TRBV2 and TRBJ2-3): EPEVTQTPSHQVTQMGQEVILRCVPISNHLYFYWYRQILGQKVEFLVSFYNNEISEKSEIFDDQFSVERPDGSNFTLKIRSTKLEDSAMYFCASRGRGVGTDTQYFGPGTRLTVL.